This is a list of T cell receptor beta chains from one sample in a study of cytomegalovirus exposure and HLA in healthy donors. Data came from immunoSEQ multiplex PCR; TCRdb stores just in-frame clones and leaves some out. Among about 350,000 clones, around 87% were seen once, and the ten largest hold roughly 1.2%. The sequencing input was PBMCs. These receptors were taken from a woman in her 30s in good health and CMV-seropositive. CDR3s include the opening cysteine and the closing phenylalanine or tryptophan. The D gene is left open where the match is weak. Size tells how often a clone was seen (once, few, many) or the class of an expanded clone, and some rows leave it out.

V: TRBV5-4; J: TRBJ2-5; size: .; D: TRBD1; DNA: TGTGCCAGCAGCTTGGCCCGACAGGGTGAGACCCAGTACTTC; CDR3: CASSLARQGETQYF
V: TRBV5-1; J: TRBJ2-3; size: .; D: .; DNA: TGCGCCAGCAGCCGGGGCGGGGCGGTGTCAGATACGCAGTATTTT; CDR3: CASSRGGAVSDTQYF
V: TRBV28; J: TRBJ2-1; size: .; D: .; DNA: TGTGCCAGCAGTTTAGGGGAGGGGGAGAGCTCCTACAATGAGCAGTTCTTC; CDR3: CASSLGEGESSYNEQFF
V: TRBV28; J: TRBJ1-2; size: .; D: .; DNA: TGTGCCAGCAGTTCGGGGTCCGGGGGCGGTCGGGCCTATGGCTACACCTTC; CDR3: CASSSGSGGGRAYGYTF
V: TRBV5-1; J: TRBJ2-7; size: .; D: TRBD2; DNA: TGCGCCAGCCAGACTAGCGGGGGAGCCTACGAGCAGTACTTC; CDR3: CASQTSGGAYEQYF
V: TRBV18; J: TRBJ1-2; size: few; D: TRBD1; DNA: TGTGCCAGCTCACCAGAGACAGGGTATGGCTACACCTTC; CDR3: CASSPETGYGYTF
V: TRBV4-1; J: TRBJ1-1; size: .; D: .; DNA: TGCGCCAGCAGCCAAGGAGGGGTGTGGGTGAACACTGAAGCTTTCTTT; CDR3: CASSQGGVWVNTEAFF
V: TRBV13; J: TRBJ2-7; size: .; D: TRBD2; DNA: TGTGCCAGCAGCTCTAGCGGTGCCTCCTACGAGCAGTACTTC; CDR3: CASSSSGASYEQYF
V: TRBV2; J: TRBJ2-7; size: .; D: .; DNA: TGTGCCAGCGCCAGGACGTCCCCCAGTTTGTTCTCCTACGAGCAGTACTTC; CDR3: CASARTSPSLFSYEQYF
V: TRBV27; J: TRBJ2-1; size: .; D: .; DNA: TGTGCCACCAGGTCAACCGGGAACTACAATGAGCAGTTCTTC; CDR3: CATRSTGNYNEQFF
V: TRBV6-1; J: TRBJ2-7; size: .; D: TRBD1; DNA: TGTGCCAGCAACCGACAGGGGGCGTCTTACGAGCAGTACTTC; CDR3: CASNRQGASYEQYF
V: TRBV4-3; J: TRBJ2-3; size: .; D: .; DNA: TGCGCCAGCGGGTCATCTTTGGGGGCGAGTAGCACAGATACGCAGTATTTT; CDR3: CASGSSLGASSTDTQYF
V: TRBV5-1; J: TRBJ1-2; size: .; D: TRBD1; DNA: TGCGCCAGCAGCTTGACCAGGGGGGGCTATGGCTACACCTTC; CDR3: CASSLTRGGYGYTF
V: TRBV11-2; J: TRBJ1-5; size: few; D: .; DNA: TGTGCCAGCAGCTTAGGAGGGCCCAATCAGCCCCAGCATTTT; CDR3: CASSLGGPNQPQHF
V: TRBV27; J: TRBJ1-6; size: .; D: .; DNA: TGTGCCAGCAGTTTATGGGGACTGAGCTCCTATAATTCACCCCTCCACTTT; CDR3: CASSLWGLSSYNSPLHF
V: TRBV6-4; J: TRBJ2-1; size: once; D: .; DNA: TGTGCCAGCAGTGACTCTCGGCTCTCCAATGAGCAGTTCTTC; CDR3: CASSDSRLSNEQFF
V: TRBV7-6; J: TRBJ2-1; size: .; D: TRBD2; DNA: TGTGCCAGCAGCAAAACTAGCGGGGGCTCCAATGAGCAGTTCTTC; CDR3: CASSKTSGGSNEQFF